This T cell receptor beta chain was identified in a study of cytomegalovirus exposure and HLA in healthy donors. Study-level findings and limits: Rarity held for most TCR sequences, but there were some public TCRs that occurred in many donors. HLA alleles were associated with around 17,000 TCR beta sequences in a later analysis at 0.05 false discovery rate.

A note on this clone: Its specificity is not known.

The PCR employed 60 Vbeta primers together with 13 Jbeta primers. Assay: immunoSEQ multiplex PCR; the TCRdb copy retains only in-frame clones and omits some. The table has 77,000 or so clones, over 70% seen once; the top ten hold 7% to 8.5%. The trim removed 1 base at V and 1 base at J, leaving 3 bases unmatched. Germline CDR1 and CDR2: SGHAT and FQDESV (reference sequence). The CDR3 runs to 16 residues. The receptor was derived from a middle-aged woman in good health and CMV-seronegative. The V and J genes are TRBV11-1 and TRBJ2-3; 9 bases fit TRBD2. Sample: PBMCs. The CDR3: CASSLEASGGTDTQYF. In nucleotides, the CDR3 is TGTGCCAGCAGCTTAGAGGCTAGCGGGGGCACAGATACGCAGTATTTT.